This T cell receptor (beta chain) was identified during a study of blood T cell repertoires in COVID-19. About the research overall: Samples of COVID-19 (acute and convalescent) were obtained from the United States, Italy and Spain.

The germline CDR1 and CDR2 sequences are LNHDA and SQIVND (reference sequence). The V end was cut by 4 bases, the J end by 8 bases, with 12 bases between. This CDR3 has 13 amino acids. In the source study's methods: Nucleated cell number was recorded as an estimate derived from reference gene primer amplification. Measured with immunoSEQ multiplex PCR; TCRdb has only the in-frame clones, and not every one. That table supplies the V and J calls and clone size; D and trimming were determined from the DNA. Here the sample spans approximately 59,000 clones, roughly 81% being singletons. The sample taken for sequencing was peripheral blood. This clonotype was obtained from a man at least 80 years old with acute or convalescent COVID-19. The rearrangement joins TRBV19 to TRBJ2-1, with D maybe TRBD2 (6 bases). The CDR3 loop reads CASSSPGDDEQFF. DNA for the CDR3: TGTGCCAGTAGTAGCCCGGGGGACGATGAGCAGTTCTTC. Full variable domain (rest looked up from reference TRBV19 and TRBJ2-1): DGGITQSPKYLFRKEGQNVTLSCEQNLNHDAMYWYRQDPGQGLRLIYYSQIVNDFQKGDIAEGYSVSREKKESFPLTVTSAQKNPTAFYLCASSSPGDDEQFFGPGTRLTVL.